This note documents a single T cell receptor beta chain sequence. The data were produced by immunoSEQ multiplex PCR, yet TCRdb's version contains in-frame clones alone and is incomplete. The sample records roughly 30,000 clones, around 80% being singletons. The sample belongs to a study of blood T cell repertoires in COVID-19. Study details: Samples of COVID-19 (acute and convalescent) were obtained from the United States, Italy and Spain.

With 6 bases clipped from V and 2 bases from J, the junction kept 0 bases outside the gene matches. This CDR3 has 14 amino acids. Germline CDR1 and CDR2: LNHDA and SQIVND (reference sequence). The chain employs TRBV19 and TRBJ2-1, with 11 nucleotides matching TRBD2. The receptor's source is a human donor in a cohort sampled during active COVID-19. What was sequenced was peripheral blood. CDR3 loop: CASRLAGAYNEQFF. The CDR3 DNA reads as TGTGCCAGTAGACTAGCGGGGGCCTACAATGAGCAGTTCTTC.